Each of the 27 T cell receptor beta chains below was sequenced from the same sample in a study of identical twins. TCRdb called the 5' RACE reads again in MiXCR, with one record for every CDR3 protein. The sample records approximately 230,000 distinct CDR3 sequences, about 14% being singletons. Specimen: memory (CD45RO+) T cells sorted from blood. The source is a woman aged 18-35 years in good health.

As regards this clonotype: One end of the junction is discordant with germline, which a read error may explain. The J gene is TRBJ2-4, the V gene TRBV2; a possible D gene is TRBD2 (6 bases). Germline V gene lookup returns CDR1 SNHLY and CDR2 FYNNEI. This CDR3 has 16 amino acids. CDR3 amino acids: CTSSGYGGLAKNIQYF. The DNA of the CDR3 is TGTACCAGCAGTGGATATGGGGGGTTAGCCAAAAACATTCAGTACTTC.

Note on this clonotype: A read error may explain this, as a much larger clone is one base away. The CDR3 DNA is TGTGCCAGCAATTACGGAGAGACCCAGTACTTC. Translated, it gives CASNYGETQYF. This chain joins TRBV6-5 and TRBJ2-5; D not certain. The CDR3 has 11 residues. The V gene's germline CDR1 is MNHEY and CDR2 SVGAGI.

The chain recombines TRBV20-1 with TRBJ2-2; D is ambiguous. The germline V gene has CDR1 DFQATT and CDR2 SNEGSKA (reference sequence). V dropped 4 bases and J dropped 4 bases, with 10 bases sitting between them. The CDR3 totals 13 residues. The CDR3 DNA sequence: TGCAGTGCTAAGACTGATATCACCGGGGAGCTGTTTTTT. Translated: CSAKTDITGELFF.

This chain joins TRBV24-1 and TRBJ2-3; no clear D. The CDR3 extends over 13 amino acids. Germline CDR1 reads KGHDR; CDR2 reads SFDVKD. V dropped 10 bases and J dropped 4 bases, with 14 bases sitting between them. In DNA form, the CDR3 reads TGTGCCACGAGACACACCAACGCAGATACGCAGTATTTT. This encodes CATRHTNADTQYF.

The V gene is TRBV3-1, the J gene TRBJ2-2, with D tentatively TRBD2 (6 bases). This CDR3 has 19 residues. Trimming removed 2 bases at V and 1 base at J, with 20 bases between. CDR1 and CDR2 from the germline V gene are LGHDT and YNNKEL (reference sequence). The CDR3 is CASSQLIGGFSQNTGELFF. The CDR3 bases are TGTGCCAGCAGCCAATTGATCGGAGGGTTTAGTCAGAACACCGGGGAGCTGTTTTTT.

The CDR3 DNA reads TGTGCCAGCAGCAAATGGGGGGGGACTAGCGTGAACAATGAGCAGTTCTTC. It translates to CASSKWGGTSVNNEQFF. This chain joins TRBV9 and TRBJ2-1, with TRBD2 matching 10 bases. CDR3 length: 17 amino acids. Losses at the gene ends were 4 bases for V and 5 bases for J; bases not matched to a gene: 12. Germline CDR1 SGDLS, CDR2 YYNGEE.

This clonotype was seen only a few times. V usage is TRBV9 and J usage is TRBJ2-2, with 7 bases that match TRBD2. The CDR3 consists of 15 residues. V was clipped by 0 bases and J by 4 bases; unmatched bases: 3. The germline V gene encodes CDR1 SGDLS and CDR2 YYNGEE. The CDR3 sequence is CASSVGLAFTGELFF. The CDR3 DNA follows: TGTGCCAGCAGCGTAGGACTAGCCTTCACCGGGGAGCTGTTTTTT.

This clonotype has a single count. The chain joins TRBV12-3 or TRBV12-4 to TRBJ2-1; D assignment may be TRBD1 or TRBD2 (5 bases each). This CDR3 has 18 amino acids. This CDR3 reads CTFSFGGVGLISGNEQFF. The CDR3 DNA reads TGTACCTTCAGTTTTGGGGGTGTAGGCTTGATTTCGGGCAATGAGCAGTTCTTC.

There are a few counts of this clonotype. CDR3 DNA sequence: TGTGCCAGCAATCCCTCGTACCAGCCCCAGCATTTT. It translates to CASNPSYQPQHF. The chain employs TRBV28 and TRBJ1-5; the D is unclear. In germline, CDR1 is MDHEN, CDR2 SYDVKM. The CDR3 contains 12 residues. Between the trimmed V and J ends, which lost 7 bases and 7 bases, there was a span of 11 bases.

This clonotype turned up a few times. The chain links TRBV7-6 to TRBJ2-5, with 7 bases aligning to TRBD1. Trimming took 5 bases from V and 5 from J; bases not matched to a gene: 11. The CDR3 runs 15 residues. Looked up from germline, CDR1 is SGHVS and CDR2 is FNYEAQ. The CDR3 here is CASSKRQGWEETQYF. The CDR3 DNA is TGTGCCAGCAGCAAGAGACAGGGATGGGAGGAGACCCAGTACTTC.

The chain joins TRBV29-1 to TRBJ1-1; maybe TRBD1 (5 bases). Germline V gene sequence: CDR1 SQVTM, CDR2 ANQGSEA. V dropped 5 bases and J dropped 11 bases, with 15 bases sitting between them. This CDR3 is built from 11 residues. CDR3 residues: CSVLNAGVAFF. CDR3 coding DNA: TGCAGCGTTCTAAACGCGGGGGTGGCTTTCTTT. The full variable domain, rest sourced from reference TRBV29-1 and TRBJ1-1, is SAVISQKPSRDICQRGTSLTIQCQVDSQVTMMFWYRQQPGQSLTLIATANQGSEATYESGFVIDKFPISRPNLTFSTLTVSNMSPEDSSIYLCSVLNAGVAFFGQGTRLTVV.

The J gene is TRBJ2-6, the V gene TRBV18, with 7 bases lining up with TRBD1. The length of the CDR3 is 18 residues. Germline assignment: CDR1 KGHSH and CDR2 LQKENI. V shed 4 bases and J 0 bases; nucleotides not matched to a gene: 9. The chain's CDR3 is CASSLTTGSSSGANVLTF. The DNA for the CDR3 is TGTGCCAGCTCACTAACGACAGGGTCCAGCTCTGGGGCCAACGTCCTGACTTTC.

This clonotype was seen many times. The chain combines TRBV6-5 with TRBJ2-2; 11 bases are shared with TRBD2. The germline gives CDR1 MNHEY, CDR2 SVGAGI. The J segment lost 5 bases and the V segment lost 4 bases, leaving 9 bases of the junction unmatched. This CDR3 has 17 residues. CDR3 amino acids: CASSSNLAGGQTGELFF. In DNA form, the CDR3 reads TGTGCCAGCAGTTCGAACTTAGCGGGGGGGCAGACCGGGGAGCTGTTTTTT.

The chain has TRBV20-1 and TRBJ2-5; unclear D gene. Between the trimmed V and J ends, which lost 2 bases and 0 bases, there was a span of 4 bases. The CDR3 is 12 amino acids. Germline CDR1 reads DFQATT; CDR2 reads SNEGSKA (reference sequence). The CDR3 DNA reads TGCAGTGCTAGACTCTACCAAGAGACCCAGTACTTC. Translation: CSARLYQETQYF.

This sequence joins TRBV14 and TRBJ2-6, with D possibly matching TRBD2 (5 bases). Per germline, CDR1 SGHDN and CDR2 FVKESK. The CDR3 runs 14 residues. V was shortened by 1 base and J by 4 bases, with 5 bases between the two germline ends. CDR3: CASSQVAGANVLTF. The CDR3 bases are TGTGCCAGCAGCCAAGTAGCGGGGGCCAACGTCCTGACTTTC. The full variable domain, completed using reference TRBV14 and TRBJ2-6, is EAGVTQFPSHSVIEKGQTVTLRCDPISGHDNLYWYRRVMGKEIKFLLHFVKESKQDESGMPNNRFLAERTGGTYSTLKVQPAELEDSGVYFCASSQVAGANVLTFGAGSRLTVL.

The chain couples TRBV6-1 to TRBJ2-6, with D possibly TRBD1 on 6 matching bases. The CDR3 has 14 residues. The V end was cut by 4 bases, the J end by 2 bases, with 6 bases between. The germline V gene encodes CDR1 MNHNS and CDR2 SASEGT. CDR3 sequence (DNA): TGTGCCAGCAGTGGGGGGCCTGGGGCCAACGTCCTGACTTTC. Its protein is CASSGGPGANVLTF.

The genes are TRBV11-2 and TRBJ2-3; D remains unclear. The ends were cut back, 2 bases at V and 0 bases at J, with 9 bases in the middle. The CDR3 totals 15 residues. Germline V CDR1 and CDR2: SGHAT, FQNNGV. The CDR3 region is CASSLSRISTDTQYF. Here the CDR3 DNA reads TGTGCCAGCAGCTTATCTCGGATTAGCACAGATACGCAGTATTTT.

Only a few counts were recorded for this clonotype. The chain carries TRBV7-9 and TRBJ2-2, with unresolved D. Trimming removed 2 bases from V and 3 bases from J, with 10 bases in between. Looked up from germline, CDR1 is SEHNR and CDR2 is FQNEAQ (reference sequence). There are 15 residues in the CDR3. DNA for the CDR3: TGTGCCAGCAGCTTAACAGTCGGATACACCGGGGAGCTGTTTTTT. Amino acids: CASSLTVGYTGELFF.

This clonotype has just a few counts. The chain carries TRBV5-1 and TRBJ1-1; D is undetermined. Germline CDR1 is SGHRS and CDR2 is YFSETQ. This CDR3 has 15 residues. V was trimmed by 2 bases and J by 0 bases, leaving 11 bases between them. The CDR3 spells CASSFLNQMNTEAFF. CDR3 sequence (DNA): TGCGCCAGCAGCTTTTTAAATCAGATGAACACTGAAGCTTTCTTT.

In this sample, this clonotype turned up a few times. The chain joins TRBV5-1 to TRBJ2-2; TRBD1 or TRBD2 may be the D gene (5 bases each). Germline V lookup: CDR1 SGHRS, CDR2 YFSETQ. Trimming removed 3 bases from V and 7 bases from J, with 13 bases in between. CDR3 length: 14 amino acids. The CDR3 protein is CASSYDWGIGELFF. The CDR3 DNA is TGCGCCAGCAGCTATGATTGGGGGATCGGGGAGCTGTTTTTT. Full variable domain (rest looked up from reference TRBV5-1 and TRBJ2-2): KAGVTQTPRYLIKTRGQQVTLSCSPISGHRSVSWYQQTPGQGLQFLFEYFSETQRNKGNFPGRFSGRQFSNSRSEMNVSTLELGDSALYLCASSYDWGIGELFFGEGSRLTVL.

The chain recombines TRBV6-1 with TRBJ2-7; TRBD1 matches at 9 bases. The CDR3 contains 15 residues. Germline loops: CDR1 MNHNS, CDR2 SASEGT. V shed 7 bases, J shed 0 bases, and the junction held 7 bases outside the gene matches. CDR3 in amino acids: CASTARDRDSYEQYF. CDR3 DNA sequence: TGTGCCAGCACCGCCCGGGACAGGGACTCCTACGAGCAGTACTTC.

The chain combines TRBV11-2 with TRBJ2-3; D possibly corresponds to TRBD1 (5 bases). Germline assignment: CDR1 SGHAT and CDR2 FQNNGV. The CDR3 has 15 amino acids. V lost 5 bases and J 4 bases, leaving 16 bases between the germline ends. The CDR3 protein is CASSLQGFESDTQYF. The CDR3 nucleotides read TGTGCCAGCAGCCTCCAGGGATTCGAGTCAGATACGCAGTATTTT.

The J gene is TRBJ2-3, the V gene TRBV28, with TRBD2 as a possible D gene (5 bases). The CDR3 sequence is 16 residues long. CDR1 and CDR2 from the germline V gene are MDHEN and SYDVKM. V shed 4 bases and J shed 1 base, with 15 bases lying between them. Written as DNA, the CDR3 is TGTGCCAGCAGTTCGGGATCACGGGCTGGCACAGATACGCAGTATTTT. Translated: CASSSGSRAGTDTQYF.

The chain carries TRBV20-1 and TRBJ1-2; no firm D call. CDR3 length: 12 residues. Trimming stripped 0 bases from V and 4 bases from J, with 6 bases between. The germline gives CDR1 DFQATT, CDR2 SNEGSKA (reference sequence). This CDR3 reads CSARDLSYGYTF. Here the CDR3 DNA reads TGCAGTGCTAGAGATCTCAGCTATGGCTACACCTTC.

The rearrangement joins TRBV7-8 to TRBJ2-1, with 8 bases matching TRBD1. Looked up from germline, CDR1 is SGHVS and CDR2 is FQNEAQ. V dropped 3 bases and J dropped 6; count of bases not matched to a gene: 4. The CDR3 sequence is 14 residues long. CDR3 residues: CASSLDRVGNEQFF. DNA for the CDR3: TGTGCCAGCAGCTTGGACAGGGTAGGCAATGAGCAGTTCTTC.

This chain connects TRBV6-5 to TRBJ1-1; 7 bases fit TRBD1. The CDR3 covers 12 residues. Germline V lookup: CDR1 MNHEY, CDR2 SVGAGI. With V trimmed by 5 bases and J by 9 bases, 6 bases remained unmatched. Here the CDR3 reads CASSKARGQAFF. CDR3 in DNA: TGTGCCAGCAGTAAGGCGAGGGGGCAAGCTTTCTTT.

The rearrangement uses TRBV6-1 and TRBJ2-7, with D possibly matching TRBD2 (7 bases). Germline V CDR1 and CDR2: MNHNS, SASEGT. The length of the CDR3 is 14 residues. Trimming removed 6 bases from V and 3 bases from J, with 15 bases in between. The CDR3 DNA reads TGTGCCAGCAGCCCGTGGGGGGGCCTCTACGAGCAGTACTTC. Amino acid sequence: CASSPWGGLYEQYF.